Listed here are 17 T cell receptor beta chains from one sample, sequenced in a study of T cell responses to AZD1222 COVID-19 vaccine (dated by TCRdb to the early 2020s). What the time point label conveys for this sample: baseline before first vaccination. The protocol used for the library was the immunoSEQ multiplex PCR assay. The clones in this table, taken by TCRdb from immuneACCESS, are in-frame only. Not every clone is retained; where verified, under half of the shortfall comes from an unresolved V gene, and the cause of the rest is unknown. In all, the sample holds roughly 93,000 clones, and under 90% of those were seen once. The ten largest clones take up approximately 25% of the sample. Sample: peripheral blood, taken on day 0 of AZD1222 vaccination. These receptors all come from an adult in good health.

The V call is TRBV6-5, the J call TRBJ1-2, with a weak D call TRBD1 (5 bases). CDR3 length: 14 residues. Trimming stripped 6 bases from V and 5 bases from J, with 16 bases between. Per the germline V gene, CDR1 is MNHEY and CDR2 is SVGAGI. The CDR3 sequence is CASRFQGLGYGYTF. In DNA, the CDR3 is TGTGCCAGCAGATTCCAGGGCTTAGGGTATGGCTACACCTTC.

V is TRBV29-1 and J is TRBJ1-1; tentatively, D is TRBD1 (6 bases). Germline V gives CDR1 SQVTM, CDR2 ANQGSEA. The CDR3 contains 14 residues. With 7 bases removed from V and 4 bases from J, the gap between germline ends came to 19 bases. CDR3 bases: TGCAGCGCCATGGGGGGACATCTGAGCACTGAAGCTTTCTTT. Protein: CSAMGGHLSTEAFF.

V and J are TRBV24-1 and TRBJ1-5, with D possibly TRBD1 on 6 matching bases. Germline values: CDR1 KGHDR, CDR2 SFDVKD. This CDR3 comprises 15 residues. Trimming cost V 7 bases and J 2 bases, with 14 bases left between them. The CDR3 bases are TGTGCCACCAGCGGGGGGGGCGCCGGCAATCAGCCCCAGCATTTT. It translates to CATSGGGAGNQPQHF.

V and J are TRBV27 and TRBJ2-5; D might be TRBD2 (5 bases). The CDR3 contains 14 residues. Trimming stripped 2 bases from V and 7 bases from J, with 14 bases between. Germline V gene data show CDR1 as MNHEY and CDR2 as SMNVEV (reference sequence). This CDR3 reads CASSLAGTPWTQYF. In nucleotides, the CDR3 is TGTGCCAGCAGTTTAGCGGGCACCCCTTGGACCCAGTACTTC.

V and J are TRBV7-2 and TRBJ2-3; perhaps D is TRBD1 or TRBD2 (6 bases each). Germline-derived CDR1 and CDR2 are SGHTA and FQGNSA. V was shortened by 2 bases and J by 0 bases, with 9 bases between the two germline ends. The length of the CDR3 is 15 residues. CDR3 loop: CASSLWGASTDTQYF. For the CDR3, the DNA is TGTGCCAGCAGCTTATGGGGGGCGAGCACAGATACGCAGTATTTT. Drawing the rest from reference TRBV7-2 and TRBJ2-3, the complete variable domain is GAGVSQSPSNKVTEKGKDVELRCDPISGHTALYWYRQSLGQGLEFLIYFQGNSAPDKSGLPSDRFSAERTGGSVSTLTIQRTQQEDSAVYLCASSLWGASTDTQYFGPGTRLTVL.

This chain joins TRBV4-3 and TRBJ2-7; 7 bases agree with TRBD2. Trimming at V came to 3 bases and at J to 3 bases, leaving 17 bases not matched to a gene. Germline-derived CDR1 and CDR2 are LGHNA and YSLEER. The CDR3 is made up of 18 amino acids. This CDR3 reads CASSQEFYSGTTYYEQYF. The CDR3 DNA sequence: TGCGCCAGCAGCCAGGAGTTTTACAGCGGGACGACATACTACGAGCAGTACTTC.

The chain joins TRBV5-1 to TRBJ1-6, with D perhaps matching TRBD1 (5 bases). The CDR3 is made up of 15 amino acids. The germline V gene has CDR1 SGHRS and CDR2 YFSETQ. Trimming took 4 bases from V and 10 from J, leaving 18 bases between them. CDR3 region: CASSHTQGLNSPLHF. In DNA form, the CDR3 reads TGCGCCAGCAGCCATACTCAGGGACTCAACTCACCCCTCCACTTT.

The CDR3 bases are TGTGCCAGCAGTTCGTATCCTCTGGACCCTGAAGCTTTCTTT. This sequence encodes CASSSYPLDPEAFF. This chain links TRBV28 with TRBJ1-1; the D is unclear. The CDR3 loop spans 14 amino acids. The germline V gene has CDR1 MDHEN and CDR2 SYDVKM. Trimming took 4 bases from V and 6 from J, leaving 15 bases between them.

The rearrangement links TRBV5-6 to TRBJ2-7; D unclear. The V gene's germline CDR1 is SGHDT and CDR2 YYEEEE. This CDR3 contains 12 residues. Trimming cost V 0 bases and J 2 bases, with 3 bases left between them. CDR3 sequence (DNA): TGTGCCAGCAGCTTGGCTACCTACGAGCAGTACTTC. Its protein product is CASSLATYEQYF. The whole variable domain, remainder taken from reference TRBV5-6 and TRBJ2-7, is DAGVTQSPTHLIKTRGQQVTLRCSPKSGHDTVSWYQQALGQGPQFIFQYYEEEERQRGNFPDRFSGHQFPNYSSELNVNALLLGDSALYLCASSLATYEQYFGPGTRLTVT.

This clone was found once. This chain links TRBV2 with TRBJ2-2; D call uncertain. V was clipped by 3 bases and J by 2 bases, with 7 bases between them. Germline V gives CDR1 SNHLY, CDR2 FYNNEI. The CDR3 totals 14 residues. The CDR3 sequence is CASSEQQNTGELFF. The DNA of the CDR3 is TGTGCCAGCAGTGAGCAACAAAACACCGGGGAGCTGTTTTTT.

The chain has TRBV11-1 and TRBJ2-7; D not certain. This CDR3 is 12 amino acids long. In germline, CDR1 is SGHAT, CDR2 FQDESV (reference sequence). Trimming cost V 5 bases and J 7 bases, with 12 bases left between them. The CDR3 DNA follows: TGTGCCAGCAGCAAAGGACGAGGAGAGCAGTACTTC. Protein sequence: CASSKGRGEQYF.

The V and J genes are TRBV19 and TRBJ2-7, with no clear D. The germline V and J ends were trimmed by 3 bases and 9 bases, with 18 bases remaining between them. Germline assignment: CDR1 LNHDA and CDR2 SQIVND (reference sequence). The CDR3 totals 14 residues. The CDR3 region is CASSMTETSPGQYF. For the CDR3, the DNA is TGTGCCAGTAGTATGACGGAAACGTCCCCGGGGCAGTACTTC.

The chain links TRBV5-8 to TRBJ1-1; D remains unclear. CDR1 and CDR2 (germline): SGHTS, YDEGEE. The V end lost 1 base, the J end lost 1 base, and 5 bases lay between the germline ends. The CDR3 sequence is 13 residues long. CDR3: CASSLNSNTEAFF. As DNA, the CDR3 is TGTGCCAGCAGCTTGAACTCGAACACTGAAGCTTTCTTT. The full variable domain, its missing parts supplied by reference TRBV5-8 and TRBJ1-1, is EAGVTQSPTHLIKTRGQQATLRCSPISGHTSVYWYQQALGLGLQFLLWYDEGEERNRGNFPPRFSGRQFPNYSSELNVNALELEDSALYLCASSLNSNTEAFFGQGTRLTVV.

The chain uses TRBV27 and TRBJ2-5, with TRBD2 matching 9 bases. This CDR3 contains 15 residues. The germline CDR1 and CDR2 sequences are MNHEY and SMNVEV (reference sequence). After removal of 4 bases from V and 5 bases from J, the junction contained 8 bases not matched to a gene. This chain's CDR3 is CASSYLAGSMETQYF. The CDR3 bases are TGTGCCAGCAGTTACCTAGCGGGAAGTATGGAGACCCAGTACTTC.

This chain links TRBV13 with TRBJ2-7, with 9 bases that match TRBD2. This CDR3 is built from 14 residues. CDR1 is PRHDT and CDR2 is FYEKMQ in the germline V gene (reference sequence). J lost 7 bases, V lost 1 base, and 5 bases had no gene match. CDR3 in DNA: TGTGCCAGCAGCTTAGCGGGGGCGGGAGGGGAGCAGTACTTC. Its translation: CASSLAGAGGEQYF. The full variable domain, completed using reference TRBV13 and TRBJ2-7, is AAGVIQSPRHLIKEKRETATLKCYPIPRHDTVYWYQQGPGQDPQFLISFYEKMQSDKGSIPDRFSAQQFSDYHSELNMSSLELGDSALYFCASSLAGAGGEQYFGPGTRLTVT.

The rearrangement uses TRBV4-1 and TRBJ1-6; no definite D call. Germline assignment: CDR1 MGHRA and CDR2 YSYEKL. V dropped 1 base and J dropped 7 bases, with 8 bases sitting between them. The CDR3 has 14 amino acids. The DNA of the CDR3 is TGCGCCAGCAGCCAAGTTGGACTGAATTCACCCCTCCACTTT. As protein: CASSQVGLNSPLHF.

The chain couples TRBV28 to TRBJ2-7, with TRBD1 matching over 8 bases. V shed 10 bases and J 1 base; nucleotides not matched to a gene: 6. CDR1 MDHEN and CDR2 SYDVKM come from the germline V gene. The CDR3 totals 13 residues. CDR3 amino acids: CAIQTGASYEQYF. As DNA, the CDR3 is TGTGCCATACAGACAGGGGCGTCCTACGAGCAGTACTTC. Complete variable domain (other parts from reference TRBV28 and TRBJ2-7): DVKVTQSSRYLVKRTGEKVFLECVQDMDHENMFWYRQDPGLGLRLIYFSYDVKMKEKGDIPEGYSVSREKKERFSLILESASTNQTSMYLCAIQTGASYEQYFGPGTRLTVT.